A selection of T cell receptor beta chains follows, all from one sample in a study of T-cell memory formation after mild COVID-19. Each CDR3 protein gets one entry after TCRdb re-called the 5' RACE reads with MiXCR. In the table there are fewer than 350,000 distinct CDR3 sequences, roughly 13% of which are singletons. The specimen sequenced was PBMCs or a T cell subset sorted from them (not recorded which). These receptors all come from a man younger than 35 who had mild COVID-19 (a few samples of this study predate the infection). Cell type and time point are not known. Both conserved end residues are part of each CDR3. Fields, in order: clone size, CDR3 length, J gene, D gene, V gene, CDR3 DNA, CDR3 protein. D genes are given only for firm matches. Clone size is shown for a subset of rows, as once, few, many or a class of expanded clone.

>few|16|TRBJ2-5|NA|TRBV7-2
TGTGCCAGCAGCTTAGCCGGACCGAGGTACCAAGAGACCCAGTACTTC
CASSLAGPRYQETQYF
>many|17|TRBJ1-5|NA|TRBV7-8
TGTGCCAGCAGCTTAGTTGGTGCGGGGAATAGCAATCAGCCCCAGCATTTT
CASSLVGAGNSNQPQHF
>NA|15|TRBJ2-2|TRBD1|TRBV19
TGTGCCAGTAGTATGGACAGGGGCCTGCCCGGGGAGCTGTTTTTT
CASSMDRGLPGELFF
>once|16|TRBJ2-5|TRBD2|TRBV5-1
TGCGCCAGCAGCTTGGAGCCTAGCGGGGGGGTTGAGACCCAGTACTTC
CASSLEPSGGVETQYF
>NA|17|TRBJ2-7|NA|TRBV3-1
TGTGCCAGCAGCCAAGAGTTCGGCCGCGAGAGCTCCTACGAGCAGTACTTC
CASSQEFGRESSYEQYF
>few|16|TRBJ1-3|NA|TRBV12-3/TRBV12-4
TGTGCCAGCAGTCCGCGGCGCAGGGGCTCTGGAAACACCATATATTTT
CASSPRRRGSGNTIYF
>NA|16|TRBJ1-2|NA|TRBV6-1
TGTGCCAGCAGTGGGGACCGGGACAAGAGACACTATGGCTACACCTTC
CASSGDRDKRHYGYTF
>NA|17|TRBJ1-3|TRBD1|TRBV7-2
TGTGCCAGCAGCTTAGTGGGTGGCAGGGGGCCTGGAAACACCATATATTTT
CASSLVGGRGPGNTIYF
>NA|13|TRBJ2-2|TRBD2|TRBV6-2/TRBV6-3
TGTGCCAGCAGACTAGCGAGCACCGGGGAGCTGTTTTTT
CASRLASTGELFF
>few|19|TRBJ2-2|TRBD1|TRBV20-1
TGCAGTGCTAGAGGCCCCCTGCGGGGACAGGGCGCGAACACCGGGGAGCTGTTTTTT
CSARGPLRGQGANTGELFF
>many|13|TRBJ2-5|NA|TRBV7-9
TGTGCCAGCAGCTTAGCAGGGGCAGAGACCCAGTACTTC
CASSLAGAETQYF
>NA|13|TRBJ2-7|NA|TRBV6-5
TGTGCCAGCACCCCGGACAGCTCCTACGAGCAGTACTTC
CASTPDSSYEQYF
>few|12|TRBJ2-7|NA|TRBV1
TGCACCAGCAGCCCTAGCTCCTACGAGCAGTACTTC
CTSSPSSYEQYF
>NA|14|TRBJ2-5|TRBD2|TRBV5-4
TGTGCCAGCAGGCTAGCGGGGGAAGGGGAGACCCAGTACTTC
CASRLAGEGETQYF
>NA|15|TRBJ1-1|NA|TRBV7-6
TGTGCCAGCAGTCTCGGAGACAGCCATAACACTGAAGCTTTCTTT
CASSLGDSHNTEAFF
>many|13|TRBJ1-2|TRBD1|TRBV7-3
TGTGCCAGCAGCTTAGGACAGGGGAATGGCTACACCTTC
CASSLGQGNGYTF
>NA|14|TRBJ1-1|NA|TRBV6-4
TGTGCCAGCAGTGACTCCTGGGATTCCACTGAAGCTTTCTTT
CASSDSWDSTEAFF
>few|14|TRBJ1-5|TRBD1|TRBV12-3/TRBV12-4
TGTGCCAGCAGTCGCCAGGGGGGCAATCAGCCCCAGCATTTT
CASSRQGGNQPQHF
>few|14|TRBJ1-4|TRBD1|TRBV7-8
TGTGCCAGCAGCCGGGACAGACTTAATGAAAAACTGTTTTTT
CASSRDRLNEKLFF
>NA|15|TRBJ2-3|TRBD2|TRBV7-3
TGTGCCAGCAGCGCTCTAGCGGGGGGGCTCAATACGCAGTATTTT
CASSALAGGLNTQYF
>NA|14|TRBJ1-1|NA|TRBV7-2
TGTGCCAGCAGCTCCCTTGGGAGGTCCACTGAAGCTTTCTTT
CASSSLGRSTEAFF
>few|15|TRBJ2-2|TRBD1|TRBV5-1
TGCGCCAGCAGCTTCGGGACAGGGTCCACCGGGGAGCTGTTTTTT
CASSFGTGSTGELFF
>NA|14|TRBJ2-2|NA|TRBV6-2/TRBV6-3
TGTGCCAGCAGTTACTGGTCCTTCGCCGGGGAGCTGTTTTTT
CASSYWSFAGELFF
>few|13|TRBJ2-1|TRBD2|TRBV7-3
TGTGCCAGCAGCTTGGCGGGGGAGTATGAGCAGTTCTTC
CASSLAGEYEQFF
>few|14|TRBJ1-6|NA|TRBV14
TGTGCCAGCAGCCGCCGTCAGGGAGGATCACCCCTCCACTTT
CASSRRQGGSPLHF
>NA|16|TRBJ1-4|NA|TRBV9
TGTGCCAGCAGCGAGGACGCGGGAGCAACTAATGAAAAACTGTTTTTT
CASSEDAGATNEKLFF
>few|14|TRBJ2-2|TRBD2|TRBV7-7
TGTGCCAGCAGCAGAACCGGGAGGTCCGGGGAGCTGTTTTTT
CASSRTGRSGELFF
>few|15|TRBJ1-5|TRBD1|TRBV5-1
TGCGCCAGCAGCTTACAGGGGAACTATGATCAGCCCCAGCATTTT
CASSLQGNYDQPQHF
>many|13|TRBJ2-3|NA|TRBV29-1
TGCAGCGTTGGGCGGGGCCTCGGGTCGACGCAGTATTTT
CSVGRGLGSTQYF
>NA|14|TRBJ1-6|NA|TRBV5-1
TGCGCCAGCAGCCTGGATCGGGCTTTTTCGGCCCTCCACTTT
CASSLDRAFSALHF
>few|17|TRBJ2-5|TRBD2|TRBV7-2
TGTGCCAGCAGCTTGGTCGGTGGCGGGGGGCCACAAGAGACCCAGTACTTC
CASSLVGGGGPQETQYF
>NA|15|TRBJ2-3|TRBD2|TRBV5-1
TGCGCCAGCAGTTCTAGCGGGGTCTTCACAGATACGCAGTATTTT
CASSSSGVFTDTQYF
>NA|14|TRBJ2-5|NA|TRBV5-1
TGCGCCAGCAGCGACGGGTTGAACAGGGAGACCCAGTACTTC
CASSDGLNRETQYF
>few|16|TRBJ2-1|TRBD2|TRBV11-1
TGTGCCAGCAGCTTAATACGGCGGGGGGCGTACAATGAGCAGTTCTTC
CASSLIRRGAYNEQFF
>NA|16|TRBJ2-3|TRBD2|TRBV6-4
TGTGCCAGCAGTGACGTTGGTCTAGCGGGGGCAGATACGCAGTATTTT
CASSDVGLAGADTQYF